The present entry profiles one T cell receptor beta chain with its context. An end of the junction differs from the germline gene, which may be a read error. The data stem from a study of T-cell reconstitution after alpha-beta-depleted transplantation in children. This sample's TCRbeta library carried unique molecular identifier barcodes. Using its own MiXCR run on the PCR reads, TCRdb lists one record per CDR3 protein. This table holds roughly 180,000 distinct CDR3 sequences, more than 12% found once. CDR1 is SGHNT and CDR2 is YENEEA in the germline V gene. The CDR3 runs to 14 residues. The source of this sequence is a human donor who donated a stem cell graft to a child with acute lymphoblastic leukemia. This material consisted of PBMCs from the stem cell graft donor, taken from the stem cell graft. J is TRBJ1-1 and V is TRBV11-3, with D possibly being TRBD1 (6 bases). CDR3 region: CTSSSYAKGAEAFF. The CDR3 bases are TGTACCAGCAGCTCTTATGCCAAGGGGGCTGAAGCTTTCTTT.